This T cell receptor (beta chain) was identified during a study of persistence of HIV-infected CD4 T cells. Cells were stimulated with overlapping HIV-1 Gag 15-mer peptides. CD40L/CD69 double-negative CD45RO-high memory CD4+ T cells were collected. Inclusion required CMV-positive serology and CD4+ counts above 400 cells/uL. Worth noting for this clone: Its matching antigen is unknown.

Findings and caveats of the study: TCRbeta richness was lower in CMV- and Gag-responding cells than in anti-CD3/anti-CD28-responding cells.

Sequencing used immunoSEQ version 4 in survey mode. Sequencing was performed with immunoSEQ multiplex PCR; in TCRdb, only in-frame clones are kept and a portion is missing. This table holds approximately 36,000 clones, more than 75% found once. CDR3 length: 13 amino acids. V was shortened by 5 bases and J by 4 bases, with 9 bases between the two germline ends. In germline, CDR1 is SGHTA, CDR2 FQGTGA. This sample comprised cultured CD4+ T cells from PBMCs, obtained from a patient who received antiretroviral therapy. The chain carries TRBV7-3 and TRBJ2-1, with no clear D. This sequence was found in an adult with HIV. The donor label of this sample is uncertain. CDR3 sequence (DNA): TGTGCCAGCAGCAGCCCCTCTTACAATGAGCAGTTCTTC. Its protein product is CASSSPSYNEQFF.